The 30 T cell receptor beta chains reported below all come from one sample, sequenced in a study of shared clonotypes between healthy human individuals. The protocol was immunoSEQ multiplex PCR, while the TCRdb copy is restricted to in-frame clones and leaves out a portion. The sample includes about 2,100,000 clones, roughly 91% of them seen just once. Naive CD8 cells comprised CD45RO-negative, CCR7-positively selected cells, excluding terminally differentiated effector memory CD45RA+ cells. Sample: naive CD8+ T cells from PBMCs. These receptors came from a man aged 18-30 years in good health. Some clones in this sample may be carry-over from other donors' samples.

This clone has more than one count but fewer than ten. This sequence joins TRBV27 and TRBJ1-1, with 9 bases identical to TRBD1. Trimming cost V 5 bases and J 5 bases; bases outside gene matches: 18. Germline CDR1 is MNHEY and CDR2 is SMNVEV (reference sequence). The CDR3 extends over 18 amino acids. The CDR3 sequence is CASSRLNGQGLVGTEAFF. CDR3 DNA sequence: TGTGCCAGCAGTCGACTTAATGGACAGGGGCTGGTTGGAACTGAAGCTTTCTTT.

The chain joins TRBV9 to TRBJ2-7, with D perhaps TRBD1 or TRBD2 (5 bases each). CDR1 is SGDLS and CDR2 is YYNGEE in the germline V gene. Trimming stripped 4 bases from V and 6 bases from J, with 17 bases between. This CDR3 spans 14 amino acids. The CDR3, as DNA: TGTGCCAGCAGCCATCGGGACGGGGAGCGCGAGCAGTACTTC. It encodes CASSHRDGEREQYF.

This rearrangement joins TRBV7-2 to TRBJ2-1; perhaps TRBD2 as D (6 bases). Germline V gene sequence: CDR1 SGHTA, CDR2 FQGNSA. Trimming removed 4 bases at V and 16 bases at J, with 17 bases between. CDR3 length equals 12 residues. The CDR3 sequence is CASSYTGAEGFF. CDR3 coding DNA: TGTGCCAGCAGCTACACGGGCGCGGAGGGATTCTTC.

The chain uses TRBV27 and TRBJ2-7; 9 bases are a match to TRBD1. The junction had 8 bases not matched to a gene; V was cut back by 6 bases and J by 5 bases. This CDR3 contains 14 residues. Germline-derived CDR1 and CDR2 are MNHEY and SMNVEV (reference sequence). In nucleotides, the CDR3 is TGTGCCAGCAGGGTGACAGGGGGTTTAAACGAGCAGTACTTC. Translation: CASRVTGGLNEQYF.

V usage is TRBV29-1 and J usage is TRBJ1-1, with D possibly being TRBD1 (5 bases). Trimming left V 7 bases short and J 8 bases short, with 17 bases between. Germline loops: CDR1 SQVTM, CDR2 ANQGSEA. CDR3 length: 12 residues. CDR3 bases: TGCAGCGGGTACACCGGGGCGAGCGAAGCTTTCTTT. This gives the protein CSGYTGASEAFF.

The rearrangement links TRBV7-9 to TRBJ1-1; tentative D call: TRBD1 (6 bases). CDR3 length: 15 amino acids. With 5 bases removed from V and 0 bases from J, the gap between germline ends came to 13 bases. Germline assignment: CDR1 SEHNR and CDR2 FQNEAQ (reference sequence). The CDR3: CASSPVGAVNTEAFF. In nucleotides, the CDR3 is TGTGCCAGCAGCCCCGTGGGGGCTGTGAACACTGAAGCTTTCTTT.

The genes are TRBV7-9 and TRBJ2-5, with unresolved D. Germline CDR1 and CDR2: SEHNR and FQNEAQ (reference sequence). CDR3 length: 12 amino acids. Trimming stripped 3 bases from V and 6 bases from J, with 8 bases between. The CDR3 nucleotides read TGTGCCAGCAGCTTCGATGTGAAGACCCAGTACTTC. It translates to CASSFDVKTQYF.

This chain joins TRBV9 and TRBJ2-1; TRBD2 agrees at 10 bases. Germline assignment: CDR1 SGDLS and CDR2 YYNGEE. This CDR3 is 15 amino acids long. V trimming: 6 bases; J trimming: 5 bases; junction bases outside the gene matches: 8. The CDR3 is CASTGAGLANNEQFF. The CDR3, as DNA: TGTGCCAGCACAGGGGCGGGACTAGCGAACAATGAGCAGTTCTTC.

The CDR3 DNA reads as TGTGCCAGCAGCCCGGGGGGACAGTATGGCTACACCTTC. This codes for CASSPGGQYGYTF. The V gene is TRBV13, the J gene TRBJ1-2; TRBD1 matches 7 bases. The V segment lost 5 bases and the J segment 5 bases; nucleotides outside the gene matches: 5. CDR1 is PRHDT and CDR2 is FYEKMQ in the germline V gene (reference sequence). This CDR3 has 13 amino acids.

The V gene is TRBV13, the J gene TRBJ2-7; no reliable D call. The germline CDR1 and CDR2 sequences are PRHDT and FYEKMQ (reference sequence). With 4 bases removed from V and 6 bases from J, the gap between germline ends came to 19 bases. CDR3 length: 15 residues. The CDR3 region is CASSSPNVGHGEQYF. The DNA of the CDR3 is TGTGCCAGCAGCTCACCGAATGTCGGCCACGGCGAGCAGTACTTC. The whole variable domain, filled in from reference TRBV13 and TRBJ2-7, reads AAGVIQSPRHLIKEKRETATLKCYPIPRHDTVYWYQQGPGQDPQFLISFYEKMQSDKGSIPDRFSAQQFSDYHSELNMSSLELGDSALYFCASSSPNVGHGEQYFGPGTRLTVT.

The CDR3 reads CASSLLSRTGELFF. The CDR3 DNA reads as TGTGCCAGCAGCTTACTTTCGCGGACCGGGGAGCTGTTTTTT. The gene calls are TRBV11-2 and TRBJ2-2; D is unclear. The germline V and J ends were trimmed by 2 bases and 5 bases, with 9 bases remaining between them. The CDR3 is 14 residues long. In germline, CDR1 is SGHAT, CDR2 FQNNGV.

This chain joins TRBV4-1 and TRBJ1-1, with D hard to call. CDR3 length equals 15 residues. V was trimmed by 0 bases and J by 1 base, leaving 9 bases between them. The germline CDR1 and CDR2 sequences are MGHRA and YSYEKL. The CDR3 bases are TGCGCCAGCAGCCAAGAAGGGTCGGGGAACACTGAAGCTTTCTTT. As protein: CASSQEGSGNTEAFF.

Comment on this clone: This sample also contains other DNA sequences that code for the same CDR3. CDR3 in amino acids: CASSLGAGANYGYTF. DNA of the CDR3: TGTGCCAGCAGCTTAGGGGCAGGGGCTAACTATGGCTACACCTTC. The chain has TRBV7-9 and TRBJ1-2; D is perhaps TRBD1 (6 bases). Per germline, CDR1 SEHNR and CDR2 FQNEAQ (reference sequence). CDR3 length: 15 residues. V was cut by 1 base and J by 0 bases, with 9 bases left in between.

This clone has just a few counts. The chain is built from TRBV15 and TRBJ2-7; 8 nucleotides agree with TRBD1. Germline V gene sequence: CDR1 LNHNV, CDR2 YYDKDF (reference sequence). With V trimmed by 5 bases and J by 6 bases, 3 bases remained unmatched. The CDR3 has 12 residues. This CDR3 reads CATSADRGEQYF. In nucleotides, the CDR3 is TGTGCCACCAGCGCTGACAGGGGCGAGCAGTACTTC.

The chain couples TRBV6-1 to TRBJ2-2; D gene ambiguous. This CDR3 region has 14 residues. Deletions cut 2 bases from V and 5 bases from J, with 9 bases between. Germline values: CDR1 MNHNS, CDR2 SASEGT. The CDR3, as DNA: TGTGCCAGCAGTGAACGGGCAGATACCGGGGAGCTGTTTTTT. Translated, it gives CASSERADTGELFF.

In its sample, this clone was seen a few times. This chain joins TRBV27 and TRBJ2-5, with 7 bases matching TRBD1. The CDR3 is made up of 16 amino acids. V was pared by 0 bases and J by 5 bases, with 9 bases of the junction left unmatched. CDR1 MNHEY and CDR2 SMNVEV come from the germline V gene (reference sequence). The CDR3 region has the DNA TGTGCCAGCAGTTTATCGAGGGACAGTGTAAAGGAGACCCAGTACTTC. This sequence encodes CASSLSRDSVKETQYF.

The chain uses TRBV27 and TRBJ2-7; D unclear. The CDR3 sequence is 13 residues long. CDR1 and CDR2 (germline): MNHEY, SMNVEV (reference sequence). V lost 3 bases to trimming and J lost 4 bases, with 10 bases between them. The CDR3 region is CASSFAVRYEQYF. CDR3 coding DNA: TGTGCCAGCAGTTTTGCAGTGAGATACGAGCAGTACTTC.

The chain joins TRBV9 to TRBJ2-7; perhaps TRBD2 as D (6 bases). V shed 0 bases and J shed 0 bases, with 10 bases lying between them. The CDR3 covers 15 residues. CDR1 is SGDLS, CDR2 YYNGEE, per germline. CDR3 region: CASSVAAGPSYEQYF. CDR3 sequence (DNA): TGTGCCAGCAGCGTAGCCGCGGGACCCTCCTACGAGCAGTACTTC.

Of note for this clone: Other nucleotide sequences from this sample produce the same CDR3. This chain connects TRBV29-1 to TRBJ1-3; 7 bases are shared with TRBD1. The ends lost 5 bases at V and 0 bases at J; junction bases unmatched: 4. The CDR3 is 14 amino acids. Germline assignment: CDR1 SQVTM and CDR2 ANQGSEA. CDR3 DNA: TGCAGCGTTCGAGACAGGGACTCTGGAAACACCATATATTTT. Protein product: CSVRDRDSGNTIYF.

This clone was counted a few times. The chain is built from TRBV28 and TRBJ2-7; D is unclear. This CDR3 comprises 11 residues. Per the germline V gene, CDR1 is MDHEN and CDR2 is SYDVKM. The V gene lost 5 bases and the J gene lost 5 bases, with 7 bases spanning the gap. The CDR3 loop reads CASSIGHEQYF. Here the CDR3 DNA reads TGTGCCAGCAGTATTGGCCACGAGCAGTACTTC.

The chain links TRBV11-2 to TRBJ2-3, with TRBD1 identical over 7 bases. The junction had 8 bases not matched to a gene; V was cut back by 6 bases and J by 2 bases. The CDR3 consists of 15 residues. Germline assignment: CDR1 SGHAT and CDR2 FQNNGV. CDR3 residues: CASSTLGQYTDTQYF. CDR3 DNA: TGTGCCAGCAGTACACTGGGACAGTACACAGATACGCAGTATTTT.

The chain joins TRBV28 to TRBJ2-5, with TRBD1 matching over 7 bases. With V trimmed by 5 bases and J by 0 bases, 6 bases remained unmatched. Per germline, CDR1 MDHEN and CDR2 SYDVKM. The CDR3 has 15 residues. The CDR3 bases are TGTGCCAGCAGTGAGGGACAGCAGTACCAAGAGACCCAGTACTTC. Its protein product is CASSEGQQYQETQYF.

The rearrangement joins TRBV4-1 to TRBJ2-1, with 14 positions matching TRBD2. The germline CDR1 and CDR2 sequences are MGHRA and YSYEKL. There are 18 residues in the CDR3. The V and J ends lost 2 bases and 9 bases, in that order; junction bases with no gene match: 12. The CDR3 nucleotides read TGCGCCAGCAGCCAATTACCGGGACTAGCGGGAGATAGGGCTGAGCAGTTCTTC. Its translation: CASSQLPGLAGDRAEQFF.

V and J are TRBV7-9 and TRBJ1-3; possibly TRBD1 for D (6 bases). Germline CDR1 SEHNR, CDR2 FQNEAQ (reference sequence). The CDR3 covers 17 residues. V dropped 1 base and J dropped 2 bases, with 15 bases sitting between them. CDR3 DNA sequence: TGTGCCAGCAGCTTAGATCGTATGGGGGGGCCTGGAAACACCATATATTTT. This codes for CASSLDRMGGPGNTIYF.

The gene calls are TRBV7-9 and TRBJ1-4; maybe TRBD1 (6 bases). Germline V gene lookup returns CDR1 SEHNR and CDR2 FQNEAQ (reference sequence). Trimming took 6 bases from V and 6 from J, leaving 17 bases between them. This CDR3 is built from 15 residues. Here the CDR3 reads CASRLTGGSYEKLFF. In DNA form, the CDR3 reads TGTGCCAGCAGATTGACAGGCGGCTCTTATGAAAAACTGTTTTTT.

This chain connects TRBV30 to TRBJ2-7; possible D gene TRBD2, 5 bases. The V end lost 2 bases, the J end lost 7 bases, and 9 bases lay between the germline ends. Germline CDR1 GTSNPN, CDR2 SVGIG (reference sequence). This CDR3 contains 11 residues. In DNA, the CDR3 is TGTGCCTGGAGTATGGGGAGAGAGCAGTACTTC. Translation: CAWSMGREQYF.

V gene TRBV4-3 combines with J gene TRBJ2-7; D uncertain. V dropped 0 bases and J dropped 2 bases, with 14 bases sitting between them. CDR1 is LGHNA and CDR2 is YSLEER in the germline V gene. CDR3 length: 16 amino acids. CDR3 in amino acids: CASSQDGMGRPYEQYF. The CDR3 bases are TGCGCCAGCAGCCAAGATGGGATGGGCAGGCCCTACGAGCAGTACTTC.

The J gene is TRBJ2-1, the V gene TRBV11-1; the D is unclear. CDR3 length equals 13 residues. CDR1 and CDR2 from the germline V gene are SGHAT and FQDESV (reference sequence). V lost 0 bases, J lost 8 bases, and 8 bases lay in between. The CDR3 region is CASSLAILDEQFF. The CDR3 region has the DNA TGTGCCAGCAGCTTAGCTATTCTGGATGAGCAGTTCTTC.

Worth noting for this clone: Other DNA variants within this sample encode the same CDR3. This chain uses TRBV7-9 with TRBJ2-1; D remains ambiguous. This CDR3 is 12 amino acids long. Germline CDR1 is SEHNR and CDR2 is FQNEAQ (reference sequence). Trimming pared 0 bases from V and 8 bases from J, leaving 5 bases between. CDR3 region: CASSLARDEQFF. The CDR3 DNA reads TGTGCCAGCAGCTTAGCACGAGATGAGCAGTTCTTC.

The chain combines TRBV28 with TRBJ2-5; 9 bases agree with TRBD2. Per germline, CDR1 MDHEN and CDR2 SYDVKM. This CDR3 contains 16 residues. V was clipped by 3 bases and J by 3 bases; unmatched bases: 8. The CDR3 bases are TGTGCCAGCAGTTTGCTTCTTAGCGGGAGTGAAGAGACCCAGTACTTC. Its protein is CASSLLLSGSEETQYF.